These T cell receptor beta chains were read from a single sample in a study of shared clonotypes between healthy human individuals. Clones were read by immunoSEQ multiplex PCR, and TCRdb kept only the in-frame ones, dropping some. The data contain approximately 1.4 million clones, under 99% of them singletons. The specimen sequenced was naive CD4+ T cells sorted from blood. The receptors were gathered from a man aged 30 to 45 in good health. Both conserved end residues are part of each CDR3. D genes are given only for firm matches. Part of the rows lack a size; the others show once, few, many or a class for expanded clones.

d_gene	abundance	j_gene	v_gene	CDR3nt	CDR3aa
TRBD2	.	TRBJ2-7	TRBV7-3	TGTGCCAGCAGCGCCCCGGAGCGGGGCTCCTACGAGCAGTACTTC	CASSAPERGSYEQYF
.	once	TRBJ2-1	TRBV9	TGTGCCAGCAGCGGAGCCTCTTGGGGGAATGAGCAGTTCTTC	CASSGASWGNEQFF
.	.	TRBJ2-1	TRBV5-1	TGCGCCAGCAGCTTGTACGGTGAGCAGTTCTTC	CASSLYGEQFF
.	.	TRBJ2-7	TRBV10-3	TGTGCCATCAGTGACCTCCGAGGGGTGAGCTCCTACGAGCAGTACTTC	CAISDLRGVSSYEQYF
TRBD1	.	TRBJ1-5	TRBV6-1	TGTGCCAGCACCCTGGACAGGGTCAATCAGCCCCAGCATTTT	CASTLDRVNQPQHF
.	.	TRBJ2-7	TRBV20-1	TGCAGTTTGGCGGCTACCTACGAGCAGTACTTC	CSLAATYEQYF
.	.	TRBJ2-3	TRBV10-3	TGTGCCATCAAGCCCAGGGGCCCTCGAACAGATACGCAGTATTTT	CAIKPRGPRTDTQYF
TRBD2	.	TRBJ2-7	TRBV9	TGTGCCAGCAGCGTCGGGGGACTAGCGGGAGTTGAGCAGTACTTC	CASSVGGLAGVEQYF
.	.	TRBJ1-5	TRBV5-5	TGTGCCAGCAGCTTGCGGGAGGGGTGGAATCAGCCCCAGCATTTT	CASSLREGWNQPQHF
.	.	TRBJ2-2	TRBV5-6	TGTGCCAGCAGCGGGGGAATAGTGGCCGGGGAGCTGTTTTTT	CASSGGIVAGELFF
TRBD2	.	TRBJ2-5	TRBV5-8	TGTGCCAGCAGCTTGTTTGGGACTAGCGGTACAGGGGCCCAGTACTTC	CASSLFGTSGTGAQYF
.	.	TRBJ1-1	TRBV7-2	TGTGCCAGCAGCGTAACAGCGAACACTGAAGCTTTCTTT	CASSVTANTEAFF
.	once	TRBJ2-1	TRBV9	TGTGCCAGCAGCGTAGCCCCCGGGGCCTACAATGAGCAGTTCTTC	CASSVAPGAYNEQFF
TRBD1	.	TRBJ2-7	TRBV9	TGTGCCAGCAGCGTAGGGGTTCAGGGGGCCTACGAGCAGTACTTC	CASSVGVQGAYEQYF
TRBD2	.	TRBJ2-7	TRBV9	TGTGCCAGCAGCGGATTAGCGGGAGGGACCTACGAGCAGTACTTC	CASSGLAGGTYEQYF
.	.	TRBJ2-7	TRBV5-1	TGCGCCAGCAGCCGAACTAGCTTGGGGAGTTGGGGCCACGAGCAGTACTTC	CASSRTSLGSWGHEQYF
TRBD2	.	TRBJ2-1	TRBV15	TGTGCCACCAGCAGAGGAGAGGCGGGGGTCTCCTACAATGAGCAGTTCTTC	CATSRGEAGVSYNEQFF
.	.	TRBJ2-1	TRBV5-1	TGCGCCAGCAGCTTGAGTAGCAGGAACAATGAGCAGTTCTTC	CASSLSSRNNEQFF
TRBD2	.	TRBJ2-1	TRBV11-1	TGTGCCAGCAGCCTGGGGACTAGGGGTGATGAGCAGTTCTTC	CASSLGTRGDEQFF
.	once	TRBJ2-2	TRBV19	TGTGCCAGTAGTCAGGACAGTTATACCGGGGAGCTGTTTTTT	CASSQDSYTGELFF
TRBD2	.	TRBJ2-1	TRBV28	TGTGCCAGCAGTTTACGAATTAGCGGGAGAGGGTCCTACAATGAGCAGTTCTTC	CASSLRISGRGSYNEQFF
.	.	TRBJ2-1	TRBV18	TGTGCCAGCTCACCAAGGGAAGATAGAGGGAATGAGCAGTTCTTC	CASSPREDRGNEQFF
TRBD2	.	TRBJ2-7	TRBV2	TGTGCCAGCAGTGAGATGTTTTTTGGGCGGGGGGACGGTTCCTACGAGCAGTACTTC	CASSEMFFGRGDGSYEQYF
.	.	TRBJ1-5	TRBV18	TGTGCCAGCTCACCAGGTCCGGGTATTAGCAATCAGCCCCAGCATTTT	CASSPGPGISNQPQHF
TRBD2	.	TRBJ2-7	TRBV5-4	TGTGCCAGCAGCCCCACTAGCGGGAGTTCCTACGAGCAGTACTTC	CASSPTSGSSYEQYF
TRBD1	once	TRBJ2-5	TRBV5-5	TGTGCCAGCAGCTTGTTGCCTTGGGACAGGGTGACCCAGTACTTC	CASSLLPWDRVTQYF
.	.	TRBJ1-1	TRBV14	TGTGCCAGCAGCCAAAAGGGGAACACTGAAGCTTTCTTT	CASSQKGNTEAFF
TRBD2	.	TRBJ2-7	TRBV25-1	TGTGCCAGCAAATCGACTAGCGGGAGTCATTCCTACGAGCAGTACTTC	CASKSTSGSHSYEQYF
.	.	TRBJ2-1	TRBV29-1	TGCAGCGTTGGTTCCCTCGGGTCCTGGGGTGAGCAGTTCTTC	CSVGSLGSWGEQFF
.	.	TRBJ2-1	TRBV15	TGTGCCACCAGCAGAGGAGGGGGAACCTACAATGAGCAGTTCTTC	CATSRGGGTYNEQFF
TRBD1	.	TRBJ2-1	TRBV5-1	TGCGCCAGCAGCTTGGGACAGGGCAATGAGCAGTTCTTC	CASSLGQGNEQFF
.	.	TRBJ2-3	TRBV9	TGTGCCAGCGCAGGGAGCGCAGATACGCAGTATTTT	CASAGSADTQYF
.	.	TRBJ1-3	TRBV6-6	TGTGCCAGCAGTTACGACAGCGGAAACACCATATATTTT	CASSYDSGNTIYF
.	.	TRBJ2-3	TRBV7-8	TGTGCCAGCAGCTTACGGGACCCCAGCACAGATACGCAGTATTTT	CASSLRDPSTDTQYF
.	.	TRBJ1-5	TRBV19	TGTGCCAGTAGTCACGGCTCTTCAGGTCAGCCCCAGCATTTT	CASSHGSSGQPQHF
.	.	TRBJ1-1	TRBV12-5	TGTGCTAGTGGTTTGGCAGTAGGGGGGAACACTGAAGCTTTCTTT	CASGLAVGGNTEAFF
.	.	TRBJ2-7	TRBV2	TGTGCCAGCAGTGAAGTGGGGACGAACACGCCTTACGAGCAGTACTTC	CASSEVGTNTPYEQYF
.	.	TRBJ2-7	TRBV1	TGCACCAGCAGCCAGACGGGGGACCGCTCCTACGAGCAGTACTTC	CTSSQTGDRSYEQYF
.	.	TRBJ2-2	TRBV2	TGTGCCAGCAGTGTCCGTCCGAGTACCGGGGAGCTGTTTTTT	CASSVRPSTGELFF
.	.	TRBJ1-2	TRBV19	TGTGCCAGTAGTACCGGCCGACAGGTACGAAGCTACACCTTC	CASSTGRQVRSYTF
TRBD2	.	TRBJ2-2	TRBV29-1	TGCAGCGCTACACTAGCGGGAAGCACCGGGGAGCTGTTTTTT	CSATLAGSTGELFF
TRBD1	.	TRBJ1-5	TRBV5-5	TGTGCCAGCAGCGCGGGAGGGGCGACAGGGGAACGTCAGCCCCAGCATTTT	CASSAGGATGERQPQHF
.	.	TRBJ1-3	TRBV6-5	TGTGCCAGCAGTTACACAGGTAGCTCTGGAAACACCATATATTTT	CASSYTGSSGNTIYF
.	few	TRBJ1-5	TRBV18	TGTGCCAGCTCACCAATCAGGAACAATCAGCCCCAGCATTTT	CASSPIRNNQPQHF
.	.	TRBJ2-1	TRBV28	TGTGCCAGCAGTTTACCCCCAATCGATGAGCAGTTCTTC	CASSLPPIDEQFF
TRBD2	.	TRBJ2-7	TRBV28	TGTGCCAGTCGCCCCGGGGGGGTAGCAGTCTACGAGCAGTACTTC	CASRPGGVAVYEQYF
.	.	TRBJ2-6	TRBV5-4	TGTGCCAGCAGCGCGACCTCCCCTGGGGCCAACGTCCTGACTTTC	CASSATSPGANVLTF
.	.	TRBJ1-2	TRBV6-1	TGTGCCAGCAGTGAAGGTGCGGACCGACGTGAGAGCTACACCTTC	CASSEGADRRESYTF
TRBD1	.	TRBJ1-1	TRBV10-2	TGCGCCAGCAGAGCAACAGGGGCCGGAGGCACTGAAGCTTTCTTT	CASRATGAGGTEAFF
TRBD2	.	TRBJ2-1	TRBV7-2	TGTGCCAGCAGCTTAGTTGCGGGAGTTAATGAGCAGTTCTTC	CASSLVAGVNEQFF
.	.	TRBJ2-2	TRBV5-1	TGCGCCAGCAGCCCCCAGACAGACACCGGGGAGCTGTTTTTT	CASSPQTDTGELFF
.	once	TRBJ2-1	TRBV9	TGTGCCAGCAGCGTGGGGGCAGGACTTTTCAATGAGCAGTTCTTC	CASSVGAGLFNEQFF
TRBD2	.	TRBJ2-5	TRBV11-3	TGTGCCAGCAGCCGGTCAGGCGGGAGAGGGCAAAGATCCCAAGAGACCCAGTACTTC	CASSRSGGRGQRSQETQYF
.	.	TRBJ2-1	TRBV5-1	TGCGCCAGCAGTCCCGCCCGGGGGAGTGTCCATGAGCAGTTCTTC	CASSPARGSVHEQFF
TRBD1	once	TRBJ2-1	TRBV11-3	TGTGCCAGCAGCAAAGGACAGGGGGCTTCCTACAATGAGCAGTTCTTC	CASSKGQGASYNEQFF
TRBD2	.	TRBJ2-7	TRBV11-3	TGTGCCAGCAGCTTGGGACTAGTCCTCCCCTACGAGCAGTACTTC	CASSLGLVLPYEQYF
.	.	TRBJ2-4	TRBV7-2	TGTGCCAGCAGCCCGGCCCTCTGGGACATTCAGTACTTC	CASSPALWDIQYF
TRBD2	.	TRBJ2-7	TRBV14	TGTGCCAGCAGCCCCTTGGGACTAGATAGGTACGAGCAGTACTTC	CASSPLGLDRYEQYF
.	.	TRBJ1-1	TRBV28	TGTGCCAGCAGACCCCTTTTAGGGGGGGCGAGGCACACTGAAGCTTTCTTT	CASRPLLGGARHTEAFF
TRBD2	.	TRBJ2-1	TRBV10-3	TGTGCCATCAGCGGACTAGCGGGAGTTACAAACAATGAGCAGTTCTTC	CAISGLAGVTNNEQFF